A selection of T cell receptor beta chains follows, all from one sample in a study of blood T cell repertoires in COVID-19. Sequenced by immunoSEQ multiplex PCR; TCRdb stores in-frame clones only, minus some. The sample yields some 78,000 clones, about 89% seen once. The sample consisted of peripheral blood. The receptors were sampled from a man in his forties or fifties with active or convalescent COVID-19. Both conserved end residues are part of each CDR3. The D gene is left open where the match is weak. Size tells how often a clone was seen (once, few, many) or the class of an expanded clone, and some rows leave it out.

J: TRBJ2-3
V: TRBV3-1/TRBV3-2
size: .
D: TRBD2
DNA: TGTGCCAGCAGCCAAGATGGGGGGGGGACAGATACGCAGTATTTT
CDR3: CASSQDGGGTDTQYF

J: TRBJ1-4
V: TRBV18
size: .
D: TRBD1
DNA: TGTGCCAGCTCACCACCCGGACAGGTTAATGAAAAACTGTTTTTT
CDR3: CASSPPGQVNEKLFF

J: TRBJ2-7
V: TRBV19
size: .
D: .
DNA: TGTGCCAGTAGGTCCGCGGGTCGGACCTACGAGCAGTACTTC
CDR3: CASRSAGRTYEQYF

J: TRBJ1-1
V: TRBV18
size: .
D: TRBD1
DNA: TGTGCCAGCTCACCACCGGACAGGGCTGAAGCTTTCTTT
CDR3: CASSPPDRAEAFF

J: TRBJ2-3
V: TRBV10-1
size: .
D: .
DNA: TGCGCCAGCAGTGAGTCGACACAAGCTAGCACAGATACGCAGTATTTT
CDR3: CASSESTQASTDTQYF

J: TRBJ2-2
V: TRBV7-8
size: .
D: .
DNA: TGTGCCAGCAGCGCGGGTCAGTGGGACACCGGGGAGCTGTTTTTT
CDR3: CASSAGQWDTGELFF

J: TRBJ1-6
V: TRBV28
size: .
D: .
DNA: TGTGCCAGCAAAGGGAGTAATTCACCCCTCCACTTT
CDR3: CASKGSNSPLHF

J: TRBJ1-6
V: TRBV7-2
size: .
D: .
DNA: TGTGCCAGCAGCTCAAGACAGGCGTCTTCACCCCTCCACTTT
CDR3: CASSSRQASSPLHF

J: TRBJ2-5
V: TRBV28
size: .
D: .
DNA: TGTGCCAGCAGCAACCCGGGAACGGAGACCCAGTACTTC
CDR3: CASSNPGTETQYF

J: TRBJ1-1
V: TRBV9
size: .
D: .
DNA: TGTGCCAGCAGCGTAGGAGGGGGTAAGTGGGACACTGAAGCTTTCTTT
CDR3: CASSVGGGKWDTEAFF

J: TRBJ1-5
V: TRBV19
size: .
D: TRBD1
DNA: TGTGCCAGTAGTATTTACAGGGGATCGGGCAATCAGCCCCAGCATTTT
CDR3: CASSIYRGSGNQPQHF

J: TRBJ2-5
V: TRBV18
size: .
D: .
DNA: TGTGCCAGCTCACCACCAGCGCTACAAGAGACCCAGTACTTC
CDR3: CASSPPALQETQYF

J: TRBJ1-4
V: TRBV5-6
size: .
D: TRBD1
DNA: TGTGCCAGCAGGCGACAGGGGGCGGATGAAAAACTGTTTTTT
CDR3: CASRRQGADEKLFF

J: TRBJ1-5
V: TRBV4-3
size: .
D: .
DNA: TGCGCCAGCAGCCAAGAAAGGGGGAGCAATCAGCCCCAGCATTTT
CDR3: CASSQERGSNQPQHF

J: TRBJ2-1
V: TRBV15
size: .
D: .
DNA: TGTGCCACCAGCAGAGGGGGGCCCTCCTACAATGAGCAGTTCTTC
CDR3: CATSRGGPSYNEQFF

J: TRBJ1-1
V: TRBV15
size: .
D: .
DNA: TGTGCCACCAGCCCAAAGAGTTACACTGAAGCTTTCTTT
CDR3: CATSPKSYTEAFF

J: TRBJ1-1
V: TRBV5-1
size: once
D: TRBD1
DNA: TGCGCCAGCAGCTTGCAAGACAGGGGCACTGAAGCTTTCTTT
CDR3: CASSLQDRGTEAFF

J: TRBJ2-7
V: TRBV19
size: .
D: TRBD1
DNA: TGTGCCAGTAGTATAGGGACAGGCGGATCCTACGAGCAGTACTTC
CDR3: CASSIGTGGSYEQYF

J: TRBJ2-7
V: TRBV7-8
size: .
D: TRBD2
DNA: TGTGCCAGCAGCTTAGAGGGGTTGGGTAGCGGGGGGACCTACGAGCAGTACTTC
CDR3: CASSLEGLGSGGTYEQYF

J: TRBJ2-7
V: TRBV6-2/TRBV6-3
size: few
D: .
DNA: TGTGCCAGCAGTTACCTTTCTAGCTCCTACGAGCAGTACTTC
CDR3: CASSYLSSSYEQYF

J: TRBJ2-2
V: TRBV6-6
size: .
D: .
DNA: TGTGCCAGCAGACCAATGGACTATAACACCGGGGAGCTGTTTTTT
CDR3: CASRPMDYNTGELFF

J: TRBJ2-3
V: TRBV5-4
size: .
D: TRBD1
DNA: TGTGCCAGCAGGCCGGGACAGACAACAGATACGCAGTATTTT
CDR3: CASRPGQTTDTQYF

J: TRBJ1-6
V: TRBV19
size: few
D: TRBD1
DNA: TGTGCCAGTATGTGGGGGAGGACAGGGAGTTCACCCCTCCACTTT
CDR3: CASMWGRTGSSPLHF

J: TRBJ1-6
V: TRBV25-1
size: .
D: .
DNA: TGTGCCAGCAGTGAATCACAGGGTAGCTATAATTCACCCCTCCACTTT
CDR3: CASSESQGSYNSPLHF

J: TRBJ1-6
V: TRBV6-2/TRBV6-3
size: .
D: .
DNA: TGTGCCAGCAGTTACCCTGACCGGACAGCCCCGTCCCTCTCCTATAATTCACCCCTCCACTTT
CDR3: CASSYPDRTAPSLSYNSPLHF

J: TRBJ2-7
V: TRBV5-6
size: .
D: TRBD1
DNA: TGTGCCAGCAGCGACCGGAGGTGGGGACAGGCCGAGGATTACGAGCAGTACTTC
CDR3: CASSDRRWGQAEDYEQYF

J: TRBJ1-3
V: TRBV14
size: .
D: .
DNA: TGTGCCAGCAGCCCCTGGGGGACAACTGGAAACACCATATATTTT
CDR3: CASSPWGTTGNTIYF

J: TRBJ1-2
V: TRBV29-1
size: once
D: TRBD1
DNA: TGCAGCGCCAGGACAGGGCTCTACTATGGCTACACCTTC
CDR3: CSARTGLYYGYTF

J: TRBJ1-1
V: TRBV29-1
size: .
D: TRBD1
DNA: TGCAGCGTTGAGGGCAGGGGGAATTCTGAAGCTTTCTTT
CDR3: CSVEGRGNSEAFF

J: TRBJ1-3
V: TRBV3-1/TRBV3-2
size: once
D: TRBD1
DNA: TGTGCCAGCAGTCGGCTGTCACAGGGGGCGGAAGGAAACACCATATATTTT
CDR3: CASSRLSQGAEGNTIYF

J: TRBJ2-2
V: TRBV19
size: .
D: TRBD2
DNA: TGTGCCAGTAACAGAAAGGGAGGGATCACCGGGGAGCTGTTTTTT
CDR3: CASNRKGGITGELFF

J: TRBJ2-3
V: TRBV10-3
size: .
D: .
DNA: TGTGCCATCAGTGGAGGGAAGGTCACAGATACGCAGTATTTT
CDR3: CAISGGKVTDTQYF

J: TRBJ1-1
V: TRBV5-1
size: .
D: TRBD1
DNA: TGCGCCAGCAGCCAACAGACAGGGGGTAACACTGAAGCTTTCTTT
CDR3: CASSQQTGGNTEAFF

J: TRBJ2-3
V: TRBV29-1
size: .
D: TRBD1
DNA: TGCAGCGCAGAACCTGACAGGGGAGGCACAGATACGCAGTATTTT
CDR3: CSAEPDRGGTDTQYF

J: TRBJ1-1
V: TRBV2
size: .
D: TRBD1
DNA: TGTGCCTCCCGGGACAGGGCGATGAACACTGAAGCTTTCTTT
CDR3: CASRDRAMNTEAFF

J: TRBJ2-1
V: TRBV24-1
size: .
D: TRBD1
DNA: TGTGCCACCAGTGATGTCAGGGGGCCGAACAATGAGCAGTTCTTC
CDR3: CATSDVRGPNNEQFF

J: TRBJ1-5
V: TRBV2
size: .
D: .
DNA: TGTGCCAGCAGCACCGGGACAAATAGCAATCAGCCCCAGCATTTT
CDR3: CASSTGTNSNQPQHF

J: TRBJ2-2
V: TRBV6-5
size: .
D: .
DNA: TGTGCCAGCAGGGCGGAACTTAACACCGGGGAGCTGTTTTTT
CDR3: CASRAELNTGELFF

J: TRBJ2-1
V: TRBV25-1
size: .
D: TRBD2
DNA: TGTGCCAGCAGTGATCCGGGGGGACACAATGAGCAGTTCTTC
CDR3: CASSDPGGHNEQFF